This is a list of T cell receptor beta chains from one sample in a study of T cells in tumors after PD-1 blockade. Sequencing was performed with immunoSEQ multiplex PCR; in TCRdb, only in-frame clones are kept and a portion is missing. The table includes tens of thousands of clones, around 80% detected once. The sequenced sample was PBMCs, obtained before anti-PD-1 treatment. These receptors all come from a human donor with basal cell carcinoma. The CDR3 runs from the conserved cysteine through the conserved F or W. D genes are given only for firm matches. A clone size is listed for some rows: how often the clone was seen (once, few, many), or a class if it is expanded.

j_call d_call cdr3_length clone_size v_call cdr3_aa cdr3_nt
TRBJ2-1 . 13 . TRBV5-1 CASSSGQNNEQFF TGCGCCAGCAGCTCCGGACAAAACAATGAGCAGTTCTTC
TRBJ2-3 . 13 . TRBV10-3 CASARGSTDTQYF TGTGCCAGCGCACGGGGGAGCACAGATACGCAGTATTTT
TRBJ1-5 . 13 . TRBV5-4 CASSQGHNQPQHF TGTGCCAGCAGCCAGGGTCACAATCAGCCCCAGCATTTT
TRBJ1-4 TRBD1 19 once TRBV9 CASSPRQGLSLVGYEKLFF TGTGCCAGCAGCCCTAGACAGGGGTTATCCCTCGTAGGTTATGAAAAACTGTTTTTT
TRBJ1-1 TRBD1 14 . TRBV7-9 CASSRFDRGTEAFF TGTGCCAGCAGCCGGTTTGACAGGGGCACTGAAGCTTTCTTT
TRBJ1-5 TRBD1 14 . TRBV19 CASGGTGGDQPQHF TGTGCCAGTGGAGGGACAGGGGGAGATCAGCCCCAGCATTTT
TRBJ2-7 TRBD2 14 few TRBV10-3 CAIRGAGGTYEQYF TGTGCCATCAGGGGAGCGGGAGGGACCTACGAGCAGTACTTC
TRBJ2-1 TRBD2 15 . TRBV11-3 CASSLDGLADNEQFF TGTGCCAGCAGCTTGGATGGACTAGCTGACAATGAGCAGTTCTTC
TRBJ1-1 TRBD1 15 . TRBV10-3 CAITQKGQGGTEAFF TGTGCCATCACCCAGAAAGGACAGGGAGGGACTGAAGCTTTCTTT
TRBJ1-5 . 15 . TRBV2 CASSERMNSNQPQHF TGTGCCAGCAGTGAAAGGATGAATAGCAATCAGCCCCAGCATTTT
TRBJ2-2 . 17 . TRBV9 CASSSNPGRTNTGELFF TGTGCCAGCAGCTCCAACCCCGGCAGGACGAACACCGGGGAGCTGTTTTTT
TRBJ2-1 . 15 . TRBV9 CASSGTDSSYNEQFF TGTGCCAGCAGTGGGACCGATAGCTCCTACAATGAGCAGTTCTTC
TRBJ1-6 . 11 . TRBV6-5 CASSYSGALHF TGTGCCAGCAGTTACTCCGGGGCCCTCCACTTT
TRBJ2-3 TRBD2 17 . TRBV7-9 CASSFPVFAGGQDTQYF TGTGCCAGCAGCTTCCCTGTCTTCGCGGGGGGGCAAGATACGCAGTATTTT
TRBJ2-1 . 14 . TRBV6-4 CASSPTEGSYEQFF TGTGCCAGCAGTCCCACCGAGGGGTCCTATGAGCAGTTCTTC
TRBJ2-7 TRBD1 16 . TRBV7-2 CASSLVPGQGVYEQYF TGTGCCAGCAGCTTAGTGCCGGGACAGGGTGTTTACGAGCAGTACTTC
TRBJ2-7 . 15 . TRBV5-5 CASSSWSVQSYEQYF TGTGCCAGCAGCTCTTGGTCCGTACAGTCCTACGAGCAGTACTTC
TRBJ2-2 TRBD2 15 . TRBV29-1 CSVNWRGFGHRGAVF TGCAGCGTTAACTGGCGGGGGTTCGGACACCGGGGAGCTGTTTTT
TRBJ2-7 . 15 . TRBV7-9 CASSSGGTHTYEQYF TGTGCCAGCAGCTCCGGCGGGACTCACACCTACGAGCAGTACTTC
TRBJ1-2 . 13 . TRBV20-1 CSASSIGFHGYTF TGCAGTGCTAGTTCAATCGGTTTTCATGGCTACACCTTC
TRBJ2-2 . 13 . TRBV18 CASSPQNTGELFF TGTGCCAGCTCACCCCAGAACACCGGGGAGCTGTTTTTT
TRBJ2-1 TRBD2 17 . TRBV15 CATSRASLRGGYNEQFF TGTGCCACCAGCAGAGCCTCTTTGCGGGGGGGATACAATGAGCAGTTCTTC